This T cell receptor (beta chain) was identified during a study of T cell repertoires in cytomegalovirus infection. Study background: Through public TCR beta signatures, both CMV infection and matching HLA type were indicated.

The study's findings and limits: In two of eight donors, the top clonotype was HLA-C-restricted CMV-specific. Summed frequency of public TCR beta families distinguished CMV carriers with the relevant HLA.

The germline V gene encodes CDR1 MGHDK and CDR2 SYGVNS. V lost 8 bases and J lost 0, with 10 bases in between. The CDR3 consists of 13 residues. This clonotype was seen more than once but under ten times. Its matching antigen is unknown. TCRdb independently ran MiXCR on the reads; one entry per CDR3 protein. The sample lists approximately 990,000 distinct CDR3 sequences; roughly 30% were seen once. This TCR was sampled from a human donor in good health (CMV status not recorded). Some clones in this sample may be carry-over from other donors' samples. The sequencing used cultured CD8+ T cells from PBMCs, collected from culture after CMV antigen stimulation. V usage is TRBV25-1 and J usage is TRBJ2-5; D perhaps matches TRBD2 (5 bases). The CDR3 DNA sequence: TGTGCCAGCCAGCCGGGATACCAAGAGACCCAGTACTTC. Amino acid sequence: CASQPGYQETQYF.